This TCR beta chain was captured by sequencing in a study of cytotoxic CD8 clonotypes in ibrutinib-treated CLL. Using immunoSEQ multiplex PCR, the repertoire was profiled, and TCRdb retains in-frame clones only, with some absent. The sample contains about 200,000 clones, 60% to 80% of which appear only once. This CDR3 comprises 14 residues. The V end was cut by 2 bases, the J end by 5 bases, with 12 bases between. Germline V CDR1 and CDR2: SGHDT, YYEEEE. Sequenced material: PBMCs, taken after 12 months of ibrutinib treatment. The sequence came from a human donor with chronic lymphocytic leukemia. The V and J genes are TRBV5-6 and TRBJ2-3; the D gene is possibly TRBD2 (5 bases). Written as DNA, the CDR3 is TGTGCCAGCAGCTTCAGAAGTGAGGGAGATACGCAGTATTTT. This encodes CASSFRSEGDTQYF.